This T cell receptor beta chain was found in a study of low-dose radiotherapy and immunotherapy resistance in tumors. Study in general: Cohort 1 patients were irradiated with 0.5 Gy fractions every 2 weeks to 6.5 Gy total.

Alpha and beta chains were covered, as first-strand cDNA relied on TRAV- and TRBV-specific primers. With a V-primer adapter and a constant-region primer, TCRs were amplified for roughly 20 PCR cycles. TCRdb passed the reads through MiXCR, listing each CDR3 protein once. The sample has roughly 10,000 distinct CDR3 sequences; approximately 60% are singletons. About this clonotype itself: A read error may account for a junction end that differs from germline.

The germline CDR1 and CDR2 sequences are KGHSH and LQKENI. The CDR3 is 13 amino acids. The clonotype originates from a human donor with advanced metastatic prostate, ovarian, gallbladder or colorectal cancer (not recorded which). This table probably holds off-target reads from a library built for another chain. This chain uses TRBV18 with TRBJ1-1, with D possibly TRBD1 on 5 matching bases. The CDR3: CAISSRVNTEAFF. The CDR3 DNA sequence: TGTGCCATCTCAAGCAGGGTGAACACTGAAGCTTTCTTT.